Below, 32 T cell receptor beta chains from the same sample are listed, as sequenced in a study of CD8 T cells in Susac syndrome. RNA, at about 0.5 to 1 ug, was reverse transcribed with random hexamers. Via MiXCR, TCRdb re-called the immunoSEQ multiplex PCR reads, giving one row per CDR3 protein. This table has 350,000 to 550,000 distinct CDR3 sequences, approximately 85% appearing once. Source material: CD8+ T cells from PBMCs. All receptors come from a human donor with multiple sclerosis.

The V and J genes are TRBV2 and TRBJ1-5; D gene ambiguous. The CDR3 totals 16 residues. V was pared by 4 bases and J by 2 bases, with 15 bases between. Germline assignment: CDR1 SNHLY and CDR2 FYNNEI. The CDR3 DNA is TGTGCCAGCAGTGGCCGGGAGGGAATGGGCAATCAGCCCCAGCATTTT. Encoded protein: CASSGREGMGNQPQHF.

In DNA, the CDR3 is TGTGCCAGCAGCCCACAGGTCGCCACAACTGAAGCTTTCTTT. Translation: CASSPQVATTEAFF. V gene TRBV12-3 or TRBV12-4 combines with J gene TRBJ1-1, with D possibly TRBD1 on 5 matching bases. There are 14 residues in the CDR3. V was cut by 6 bases and J by 5 bases, with 16 bases left in between.

V is TRBV6-1 and J is TRBJ1-2; D unresolved. Germline V CDR1 and CDR2: MNHNS, SASEGT. The V end was cut by 5 bases, the J end by 6 bases, with 22 bases between. The CDR3 totals 16 residues. CDR3 coding DNA: TGTGCCAGCAGTCCACGAAGGACCGCGGTAAGGGATGGCTACACCTTC. Its translation: CASSPRRTAVRDGYTF.

This rearrangement joins TRBV10-3 to TRBJ2-7; D gene uncertain. CDR1 and CDR2 from the germline V gene are ENHRY and SYGVKD. This CDR3 is built from 13 residues. V lost 4 bases and J 5 bases, leaving 12 bases between the germline ends. CDR3 sequence reads: CAISVSMAHEQYF. CDR3 DNA sequence: TGTGCCATCAGTGTGAGTATGGCCCACGAGCAGTACTTC.

The chain joins TRBV29-1 to TRBJ2-1; no clear D gene. The CDR3 spans 13 residues. Germline assignment: CDR1 SQVTM and CDR2 ANQGSEA. Trimming took 4 bases from V and 2 from J, leaving 9 bases between them. The CDR3 bases are TGCAGCGTTGCTGAGACAACCTACAATGAGCAGTTCTTC. It codes for CSVAETTYNEQFF.

The V gene is TRBV7-9, the J gene TRBJ2-7; no clear D gene. CDR1 and CDR2 (germline): SEHNR, FQNEAQ (reference sequence). There are 13 residues in the CDR3. Trimming removed 4 bases at V and 4 bases at J, with 11 bases between. DNA of the CDR3: TGTGCCAGCAGCTCCCCCCAGGTGTACGAGCAGTACTTC. Its translation: CASSSPQVYEQYF. The full variable domain, completed using reference TRBV7-9 and TRBJ2-7, is DTGVSQNPRHKITKRGQNVTFRCDPISEHNRLYWYRQTLGQGPEFLTYFQNEAQLEKSRLLSDRFSAERPKGSFSTLEIQRTEQGDSAMYLCASSSPQVYEQYFGPGTRLTVT.

This clonotype was counted a few times. V usage is TRBV29-1 and J usage is TRBJ2-7; 8 nucleotides match TRBD1. J was trimmed by 5 bases and V by 2 bases; bases with no gene match: 5. Germline V lookup: CDR1 SQVTM, CDR2 ANQGSEA. This CDR3 has 13 amino acids. The CDR3 DNA reads as TGCAGCGTTGAAAGGACAGGGAGTCACGAGCAGTACTTC. Its translation: CSVERTGSHEQYF.

The V call is TRBV12-3 or TRBV12-4, the J call TRBJ2-5; weak D call: TRBD2 (6 bases). The CDR3 contains 14 residues. Trimming removed 5 bases at V and 9 bases at J, with 19 bases between. CDR3 DNA: TGTGCCAGCAGTCCAGTGACGCCGCCGGGGGCCCAGTACTTC. This sequence encodes CASSPVTPPGAQYF.

This clonotype was recorded once. This chain uses TRBV30 with TRBJ2-3, with D uncertain. V gave up 3 bases and J gave up 0 bases, with 7 bases separating them. Germline CDR1 GTSNPN, CDR2 SVGIG (reference sequence). This CDR3 is built from 13 residues. In nucleotides, the CDR3 is TGTGCCTGGAGCCTCATTAGCACAGATACGCAGTATTTT. As protein: CAWSLISTDTQYF.

V is TRBV20-1 and J is TRBJ1-1, with no clear D. Looked up from germline, CDR1 is DFQATT and CDR2 is SNEGSKA (reference sequence). The CDR3 covers 14 residues. Between the trimmed V and J ends, which lost 8 bases and 1 base, there was a span of 17 bases. The CDR3: CSTGSWLQNTEAFF. For the CDR3, the DNA is TGCAGTACTGGATCTTGGCTGCAGAACACTGAAGCTTTCTTT.

This clonotype occurred a few times. The chain combines TRBV3-1 with TRBJ2-7; 9 positions match TRBD1. Per germline, CDR1 LGHDT and CDR2 YNNKEL (reference sequence). V gave up 1 base and J gave up 3 bases; unmatched junction bases: 7. The CDR3 is 16 amino acids. The CDR3 loop is CASSQGVGQGYYEQYF. Here the CDR3 DNA reads TGTGCCAGCAGCCAAGGTGTCGGACAGGGGTACTACGAGCAGTACTTC.

This chain uses TRBV6-5 with TRBJ1-2, with TRBD1 as a possible D gene (5 bases). The CDR3 consists of 13 residues. Germline CDR1 reads MNHEY; CDR2 reads SVGAGI. Between the trimmed V and J ends, which lost 6 bases and 3 bases, there was a span of 11 bases. The CDR3 loop reads CASSQTEYYGYTF. The CDR3 DNA reads TGTGCCAGCAGCCAGACAGAGTACTATGGCTACACCTTC.

This chain uses TRBV19 with TRBJ2-2; D gene ambiguous. Per germline, CDR1 LNHDA and CDR2 SQIVND (reference sequence). V shed 2 bases and J shed 5 bases, with 12 bases lying between them. This CDR3 is built from 15 residues. CDR3 sequence (DNA): TGTGCCAGTAGTATATGGTCAGAAGGAACCGGGGAGCTGTTTTTT. It specifies CASSIWSEGTGELFF. Supplemented by reference TRBV19 and TRBJ2-2, the full variable domain reads DGGITQSPKYLFRKEGQNVTLSCEQNLNHDAMYWYRQDPGQGLRLIYYSQIVNDFQKGDIAEGYSVSREKKESFPLTVTSAQKNPTAFYLCASSIWSEGTGELFFGEGSRLTVL.

The V call is TRBV28, the J call TRBJ1-1; 9 bases align to TRBD1. Germline-derived CDR1 and CDR2 are MDHEN and SYDVKM. The CDR3 totals 15 residues. V shed 1 base, J shed 8 bases, and the junction held 8 bases outside the gene matches. In DNA form, the CDR3 reads TGTGCCAGCAGTTTATTTCCGGACAGGGGAGAGGAAGCTTTCTTT. Encoded protein: CASSLFPDRGEEAFF.

The chain links TRBV9 to TRBJ1-6; D remains unclear. The CDR3 has 18 residues. Germline CDR1 reads SGDLS; CDR2 reads YYNGEE. With 0 bases removed from V and 9 bases from J, the gap between germline ends came to 22 bases. CDR3 sequence reads: CASSVDPDSDGRGSPLHF. The CDR3 bases are TGTGCCAGCAGCGTAGATCCCGATTCGGACGGGCGGGGTTCACCCCTCCACTTT.

The chain links TRBV12-3 or TRBV12-4 to TRBJ2-3; unclear D gene. Trimming shortened V by 2 bases and J by 4 bases, and 13 bases separated the two germline ends. The CDR3 length is 15 residues. CDR3 residues: CASSLFFLVADTQYF. Written as DNA, the CDR3 is TGTGCCAGCAGTTTATTCTTTTTAGTGGCAGATACGCAGTATTTT.

Comment on this clonotype: At one of its ends the junction is not consistent with the germline gene, which may arise from a read error. The chain uses TRBV2 and TRBJ2-7; D gene ambiguous. The germline V gene has CDR1 SNHLY and CDR2 FYNNEI. The length of the CDR3 is 15 residues. This CDR3 is CASIYASRRSYEQYF. CDR3 DNA sequence: TGTGCTAGCATCTATGCATCCCGAAGGTCCTACGAGCAGTACTTC. The full variable domain, its missing parts supplied by reference TRBV2 and TRBJ2-7, is EPEVTQTPSHQVTQMGQEVILRCVPISNHLYFYWYRQILGQKVEFLVSFYNNEISEKSEIFDDQFSVERPDGSNFTLKIRSTKLEDSAMYFCASIYASRRSYEQYFGPGTRLTVT.

In DNA form, the CDR3 reads TGCGCCAGCAGCCAAGATACTCGCGGCGGGGAGCTGTTTTTT. It translates to CASSQDTRGGELFF. The chain recombines TRBV4-1 with TRBJ2-2; D call uncertain. Trimming took 0 bases from V and 7 from J, leaving 9 bases between them. Looked up from germline, CDR1 is MGHRA and CDR2 is YSYEKL. CDR3 size: 14 residues.

The V gene is TRBV5-6, the J gene TRBJ2-5; D unresolved. The CDR3 covers 14 residues. Trimming took off 1 base at V and 0 bases at J, with 7 bases between the two ends. Germline CDR1 reads SGHDT; CDR2 reads YYEEEE. In nucleotides, the CDR3 is TGTGCCAGCAGCTTGAGAGCTTACCAAGAGACCCAGTACTTC. This translates into CASSLRAYQETQYF.

Here the CDR3 DNA reads TGTGCCAGCAGTTTATGGGGGACAGGGGCCCAGCCCCAGCATTTT. Protein sequence: CASSLWGTGAQPQHF. This rearrangement joins TRBV28 to TRBJ1-5; 10 bases fit TRBD1. The ends lost 0 bases at V and 7 bases at J; junction bases unmatched: 3. Germline V lookup: CDR1 MDHEN, CDR2 SYDVKM. The CDR3 consists of 15 residues.

The chain couples TRBV5-1 to TRBJ1-1; TRBD1 matches 7 bases. Per the germline V gene, CDR1 is SGHRS and CDR2 is YFSETQ. The CDR3 runs 13 residues. Trimming cost V 2 bases and J 11 bases; bases outside gene matches: 9. The CDR3 sequence: CASSFPSGGEAFF. The CDR3 DNA follows: TGCGCCAGCAGCTTCCCTTCAGGGGGTGAGGCTTTCTTT.

The CDR3 DNA reads as TGTGCCAGTAGTGGCGACAGTACCTACGAGCAGTACTTC. It translates to CASSGDSTYEQYF. The chain employs TRBV19 and TRBJ2-7, with a possible D match to TRBD1 (5 bases). Per germline, CDR1 LNHDA and CDR2 SQIVND (reference sequence). This CDR3 has 13 residues. Trimming shortened V by 5 bases and J by 2 bases, and 10 bases separated the two germline ends.

A single count supports this clonotype. The chain links TRBV29-1 to TRBJ1-1; D gene unclear. CDR3 size: 10 residues. CDR1 and CDR2 (germline): SQVTM, ANQGSEA. V lost 6 bases, J lost 7 bases, and 9 bases lay in between. CDR3 coding DNA: TGCAGCGTCTTGGGATATGAAGCTTTCTTT. This gives the protein CSVLGYEAFF.

This chain links TRBV4-1 with TRBJ2-3; 8 nucleotides line up with TRBD1. CDR3 length: 13 amino acids. Germline V CDR1 and CDR2: MGHRA, YSYEKL. V trimming: 1 base; J trimming: 9 bases; junction bases outside the gene matches: 3. CDR3 region: CASSQGQGYTQYF. For the CDR3, the DNA is TGCGCCAGCAGCCAAGGACAGGGGTACACGCAGTATTTT.

This clonotype turned up a few times. The rearrangement uses TRBV10-3 and TRBJ2-6, with 9 bases fitting TRBD1. J lost 0 bases, V lost 5 bases, and 11 bases had no gene match. Germline CDR1 reads ENHRY; CDR2 reads SYGVKD. This CDR3 has 19 amino acids. CDR3 region: CAISTQKMDRGSGANVLTF. For the CDR3, the DNA is TGTGCCATCAGTACCCAGAAAATGGACAGGGGCTCTGGGGCCAACGTCCTGACTTTC.

This chain connects TRBV12-5 to TRBJ1-1; D is uncertain. This CDR3 is 17 amino acids long. V gave up 5 bases and J gave up 1 base, with 20 bases separating them. Germline V gene data show CDR1 as LGHNT and CDR2 as FRNRAP. CDR3 loop: CASGLYFEDRQNTEAFF. CDR3 coding DNA: TGTGCTAGTGGTCTCTACTTCGAGGACCGACAGAACACTGAAGCTTTCTTT.

About this clonotype: A junction end diverges from the germline sequence, so it may reflect a read error. J is TRBJ2-7 and V is TRBV9; perhaps D is TRBD1 or TRBD2 (5 bases each). Germline V gene data show CDR1 as SGDLS and CDR2 as YYNGEE. CDR3 length equals 13 residues. The chain's CDR3 is CASSVGGKRGLNF. CDR3 bases: TGTGCCAGCAGCGTAGGGGGGAAACGCGGCTTGAACTTC.

This clonotype came up once. The chain recombines TRBV5-6 with TRBJ1-1; the D is unclear. The germline gives CDR1 SGHDT, CDR2 YYEEEE. V gave up 3 bases and J gave up 6 bases, with 9 bases separating them. The CDR3 is 12 amino acids. CDR3 bases: TGTGCCAGCAGCTCTTTAAGCGCTGAAGCTTTCTTT. Translating it yields CASSSLSAEAFF.

CDR3 bases: TGTGCCAGCATGTCCTCGGGCCGAGGCGACACCATATATTTT. Protein sequence: CASMSSGRGDTIYF. V gene TRBV6-5 combines with J gene TRBJ1-3; D not certain. V was cut by 7 bases and J by 8 bases, with 18 bases left in between. There are 14 residues in the CDR3. Germline CDR1 reads MNHEY; CDR2 reads SVGAGI.

The rearrangement links TRBV5-6 to TRBJ1-4; D is unclear. This CDR3 has 14 amino acids. In germline, CDR1 is SGHDT, CDR2 YYEEEE. V was pared by 0 bases and J by 8 bases, with 11 bases between. The CDR3 DNA follows: TGTGCCAGCAGCTTGGGTAGTTTTGAGGAAAAACTGTTTTTT. Its protein is CASSLGSFEEKLFF.

This clonotype appeared a few times. This rearrangement joins TRBV5-1 to TRBJ2-1; 8 bases agree with TRBD1. CDR1 is SGHRS and CDR2 is YFSETQ in the germline V gene. J gave up 4 bases and V 4 bases, and 7 bases lay outside the gene matches. The CDR3 extends over 15 amino acids. CDR3 DNA: TGCGCCAGCAGCCCAGGACAGGGACGATACAATGAGCAGTTCTTC. It translates to CASSPGQGRYNEQFF.

This clonotype was seen just once. The chain couples TRBV27 to TRBJ2-5; no clear D gene. Germline assignment: CDR1 MNHEY and CDR2 SMNVEV (reference sequence). V was shortened by 1 base and J by 2 bases, with 11 bases between the two germline ends. CDR3 length: 15 residues. This chain's CDR3 is CASSLWGGNQETQYF. The CDR3 DNA reads as TGTGCCAGCAGTTTATGGGGTGGGAATCAAGAGACCCAGTACTTC.